Listed here are 30 T cell receptor beta chains from one sample, sequenced in a study of blood T cell repertoires in COVID-19. Assay: immunoSEQ multiplex PCR; the TCRdb copy retains only in-frame clones and omits some. Of under 300,000 clones in the sample, around 87% were seen once. The sequenced material came from peripheral blood. The receptor source for this set is a woman in her 70s with active or convalescent COVID-19.

The sample holds one count of this clone. J is TRBJ2-1 and V is TRBV24-1, with D unclear. V was pared by 3 bases and J by 8 bases, with 7 bases between. CDR3 length equals 12 residues. Per germline, CDR1 KGHDR and CDR2 SFDVKD. CDR3 sequence (DNA): TGTGCCACCAGTGATCCCGGTGATGAGCAGTTCTTC. Translation: CATSDPGDEQFF.

The chain combines TRBV6-1 with TRBJ1-6; TRBD1 is a possible D gene (5 bases). Per the germline V gene, CDR1 is MNHNS and CDR2 is SASEGT. CDR3 length: 16 amino acids. V was shortened by 0 bases and J by 14 bases, with 20 bases between the two germline ends. As DNA, the CDR3 is TGTGCCAGCAGTGAAGCGGGGGGGTTCAAGAGAGCCACCCTCCACTTT. Translating gives CASSEAGGFKRATLHF.

This clone appeared a few times. This chain uses TRBV6-2 or TRBV6-3 with TRBJ1-2; D is ambiguous. The CDR3 covers 15 residues. With 2 bases removed from V and 8 bases from J, the gap between germline ends came to 18 bases. Germline CDR1 MNHEY, CDR2 SVGEGT. In DNA form, the CDR3 reads TGTGCCAGCAGTTACGCGGCAGGAGGCCTAGGGGGCTACACCTTC. Protein sequence: CASSYAAGGLGGYTF.

This clone was seen only a few times. The chain employs TRBV2 and TRBJ1-4, with D maybe TRBD1 (6 bases). This CDR3 has 15 residues. In germline, CDR1 is SNHLY, CDR2 FYNNEI. The V end lost 4 bases, the J end lost 1 base, and 10 bases lay between the germline ends. The CDR3 loop is CASSGTTGTNEKLFF. CDR3 bases: TGTGCCAGCAGTGGAACGACAGGAACTAATGAAAAACTGTTTTTT. Full variable domain (remainder filled in from reference TRBV2 and TRBJ1-4): EPEVTQTPSHQVTQMGQEVILRCVPISNHLYFYWYRQILGQKVEFLVSFYNNEISEKSEIFDDQFSVERPDGSNFTLKIRSTKLEDSAMYFCASSGTTGTNEKLFFGSGTQLSVL.

This clone was observed a few times. This chain connects TRBV6-1 to TRBJ1-2; 7 nucleotides align to TRBD1. J lost 1 base, V lost 8 bases, and 19 bases had no gene match. From germline, CDR1 is MNHNS and CDR2 SASEGT. The length of the CDR3 is 18 residues. The CDR3 region is CASGGGFQTGKINYGYTF. Written as DNA, the CDR3 is TGTGCCAGCGGTGGTGGGTTTCAGACAGGGAAGATTAACTATGGCTACACCTTC.

The rearrangement joins TRBV20-1 to TRBJ1-5; D call uncertain. The V end lost 3 bases, the J end lost 0 bases, and 9 bases lay between the germline ends. The germline V gene encodes CDR1 DFQATT and CDR2 SNEGSKA (reference sequence). The length of the CDR3 is 14 residues. As DNA, the CDR3 is TGCAGTGCTAGTACGGGGTATAGCAATCAGCCCCAGCATTTT. This encodes CSASTGYSNQPQHF.

The V call is TRBV5-6, the J call TRBJ1-1, with D perhaps matching TRBD1 (6 bases). This CDR3 region has 15 residues. Per the germline V gene, CDR1 is SGHDT and CDR2 is YYEEEE. Trimming removed 4 bases from V and 1 base from J, with 14 bases in between. CDR3 nucleotide sequence: TGTGCCAGCAGCCATGAGACAGGTTGGAACACTGAAGCTTTCTTT. Protein product: CASSHETGWNTEAFF.

The CDR3 DNA sequence: TGTGCCAGCCTCGTACACCAGAACACTGAAGCTTTCTTT. As protein: CASLVHQNTEAFF. The chain combines TRBV18 with TRBJ1-1; D not certain. CDR1 is KGHSH, CDR2 LQKENI, per germline. The CDR3 runs 13 residues. V was pared by 8 bases and J by 1 base, with 11 bases between.

The chain carries TRBV6-2 or TRBV6-3 and TRBJ2-3; TRBD1 aligns across 10 bases. The CDR3 extends over 15 amino acids. V trimming: 0 bases; J trimming: 4 bases; junction bases outside the gene matches: 1. CDR1 is MNHEY and CDR2 is SVGEGT in the germline V gene. The CDR3, as DNA: TGTGCCAGCAGTTACTCAGGGACAGGGGCAGATACGCAGTATTTT. Translation: CASSYSGTGADTQYF.

The genes are TRBV20-1 and TRBJ2-3; 9 bases line up with TRBD2. With 6 bases clipped from V and 10 bases from J, the junction kept 17 bases outside the gene matches. CDR1 is DFQATT and CDR2 is SNEGSKA in the germline V gene (reference sequence). The CDR3 covers 15 residues. The CDR3 spells CSASGVPGTSSPQYF. CDR3 coding DNA: TGCAGTGCCAGTGGGGTACCCGGGACTAGCTCCCCGCAGTATTTT.

The J gene is TRBJ1-4, the V gene TRBV2; 7 bases agree with TRBD1. CDR1 is SNHLY and CDR2 is FYNNEI in the germline V gene. There are 16 residues in the CDR3. The V gene end was trimmed by 0 bases and the J gene end by 10 bases; junction bases not matched to a gene: 11. As DNA, the CDR3 is TGTGCCAGCAGTGAAGCGACGCAGGGGGGAGATGGAAAACTGTTTTTT. Translation: CASSEATQGGDGKLFF.

This clone has just a few counts. The chain couples TRBV3-1 (or the pseudogene TRBV3-2) to TRBJ1-2, with D perhaps matching TRBD1 (5 bases). The CDR3 length is 16 residues. V was pared by 1 base and J by 2 bases, with 14 bases between. Looked up from germline, CDR1 is LGHDT and CDR2 is YNNKEL (reference sequence). The CDR3 DNA follows: TGTGCCAGCAGCCAAGGCGTTGGTGCAGGGAACTATGGCTACACCTTC. Translated, it gives CASSQGVGAGNYGYTF.

V gene TRBV7-9 combines with J gene TRBJ2-2; no clear D gene. V was shortened by 5 bases and J by 3 bases, with 7 bases between the two germline ends. The germline V gene encodes CDR1 SEHNR and CDR2 FQNEAQ (reference sequence). CDR3 size: 13 residues. The CDR3 is CASSLRDTGELFF. CDR3 coding DNA: TGTGCCAGCAGCCTCCGGGACACCGGGGAGCTGTTTTTT.

V and J are TRBV10-3 and TRBJ2-7; TRBD1 matches 11 bases. The CDR3 consists of 13 residues. The germline gives CDR1 ENHRY, CDR2 SYGVKD. The V gene end was trimmed by 7 bases and the J gene end by 2 bases; junction bases not matched to a gene: 1. CDR3 in DNA: TGTGCCATCATGGACAGGGGGCCCTACGAGCAGTACTTC. Translated, it gives CAIMDRGPYEQYF.

The chain carries TRBV5-1 and TRBJ1-2, with 9 bases identical to TRBD1. V lost 3 bases to trimming and J lost 7 bases; unmatched junction nucleotides: 13. The CDR3 is 16 residues long. Germline V gives CDR1 SGHRS, CDR2 YFSETQ. The CDR3 protein is CASSSLGGQGGSGYTF. The CDR3, as DNA: TGCGCCAGCAGCTCCCTGGGGGGACAGGGAGGAAGTGGCTACACCTTC.

The V gene is TRBV5-1, the J gene TRBJ2-1; D not resolved. Trimming removed 2 bases from V and 10 bases from J, with 10 bases in between. Germline V gene sequence: CDR1 SGHRS, CDR2 YFSETQ. The CDR3 spans 12 residues. The CDR3 region is CASSLSGGEQFF. The CDR3 DNA is TGCGCCAGCAGCTTATCAGGTGGGGAGCAGTTCTTC.

Turning to this clone: Compared with germline, one end of the junction differs, possibly owing to a read error. This chain links TRBV29-1 with TRBJ2-7, with D maybe TRBD2 (6 bases). Per the germline V gene, CDR1 is SQVTM and CDR2 is ANQGSEA. The CDR3 runs to 11 residues. The chain's CDR3 is CSVEAYGTRLF. DNA for the CDR3: TGCAGCGTTGAAGCCTACGGGACTCGTCTGTTC.

The rearrangement links TRBV7-9 to TRBJ1-2, with D unclear. From germline, CDR1 is SEHNR and CDR2 FQNEAQ (reference sequence). Trimming cost V 7 bases and J 0 bases, with 21 bases left between them. This CDR3 is 17 amino acids long. CDR3 loop: CASIPSTGASSNYGYTF. The CDR3 DNA is TGTGCCAGCATCCCGTCGACGGGAGCTTCATCTAACTATGGCTACACCTTC.

This clone has only a few counts. J is TRBJ2-1 and V is TRBV19; 7 bases map to TRBD1. CDR3 size: 14 residues. Trimming at V came to 5 bases and at J to 8 bases, leaving 9 bases not matched to a gene. Germline V gene data show CDR1 as LNHDA and CDR2 as SQIVND (reference sequence). Here the CDR3 DNA reads TGTGCCAGTAGTGGGGACAGAGAAAGCGATGAGCAGTTCTTC. The encoded protein is CASSGDRESDEQFF.

The J gene is TRBJ1-4, the V gene TRBV9; no definite D call. The CDR3 consists of 16 residues. Germline-derived CDR1 and CDR2 are SGDLS and YYNGEE. V gave up 3 bases and J gave up 2 bases, with 14 bases separating them. Here the CDR3 DNA reads TGTGCCAGCAGCGAGGGTCCGACGGGGACTAATGAAAAACTGTTTTTT. This sequence encodes CASSEGPTGTNEKLFF.

V gene TRBV6-2 or TRBV6-3 combines with J gene TRBJ2-5; 11 bases agree with TRBD1. J lost 7 bases, V lost 5 bases, and 3 bases had no gene match. The CDR3 is 13 residues long. CDR1 and CDR2 from the germline V gene are MNHEY and SVGEGT. The CDR3 sequence is CASSPGTGGTQYF. Written as DNA, the CDR3 is TGTGCCAGCAGTCCCGGGACAGGGGGGACCCAGTACTTC.

This clone was counted only a few times. The chain employs TRBV7-6 and TRBJ1-3; unclear D gene. CDR1 and CDR2 (germline): SGHVS, FNYEAQ. Between the trimmed V and J ends, which lost 4 bases and 4 bases, there was a span of 17 bases. This CDR3 comprises 16 residues. The chain's CDR3 is CASSSRVESRGNTIYF. For the CDR3, the DNA is TGTGCCAGCAGCTCACGAGTCGAGTCGAGGGGAAACACCATATATTTT. The whole variable domain, filled in from reference TRBV7-6 and TRBJ1-3, reads GAGVSQSPRYKVTKRGQDVALRCDPISGHVSLYWYRQALGQGPEFLTYFNYEAQQDKSGLPNDRFSAERPEGSISTLTIQRTEQRDSAMYRCASSSRVESRGNTIYFGEGSWLTVV.

Points on this clone: Other DNA sequences in the same sample also yield this CDR3. The chain carries TRBV12-3 or TRBV12-4 and TRBJ1-3; D is undetermined. This CDR3 has 11 residues. Trimming took 2 bases from V and 7 from J, leaving 3 bases between them. The CDR3 nucleotides are TGTGCCAGCAGTTTACGGAACACCATATATTTT. Translating gives CASSLRNTIYF.

The rearrangement uses TRBV7-6 and TRBJ2-5; weak D call: TRBD1 (6 bases). Germline loops: CDR1 SGHVS, CDR2 FNYEAQ. The V gene lost 4 bases and the J gene lost 7 bases, with 22 bases spanning the gap. CDR3 length: 16 amino acids. The CDR3 DNA reads as TGTGCCAGCAGCTCCAGGGGCCTCCCATACCCTGGGACCCAGTACTTC. Translating it yields CASSSRGLPYPGTQYF.

The chain uses TRBV11-2 and TRBJ2-3; the D gene is possibly TRBD2 (5 bases). Germline assignment: CDR1 SGHAT and CDR2 FQNNGV. The CDR3 is 13 amino acids. Trimming took off 6 bases at V and 6 bases at J, with 13 bases between the two ends. CDR3 coding DNA: TGTGCCAGCAGACGATCGGGAATGGATACGCAGTATTTT. It yields the protein CASRRSGMDTQYF.

The CDR3, as DNA: TGTGCCAGCAGTTACAGTGGGGGGGCTGTTGAGACCCAGTACTTC. This encodes CASSYSGGAVETQYF. The gene calls are TRBV6-5 and TRBJ2-5, with a tentative D call TRBD2 (7 bases). CDR3 length: 15 residues. Trimming took off 2 bases at V and 5 bases at J, with 15 bases between the two ends. Germline values: CDR1 MNHEY, CDR2 SVGAGI.

The V and J genes are TRBV27 and TRBJ1-5; D gene ambiguous. The CDR3 runs 15 residues. Germline V gene data show CDR1 as MNHEY and CDR2 as SMNVEV (reference sequence). Trimming took 2 bases from V and 2 from J, leaving 10 bases between them. This CDR3 is CASSLEGRGNQPQHF. CDR3 coding DNA: TGTGCCAGCAGTTTAGAAGGGAGAGGCAATCAGCCCCAGCATTTT.

CDR3 coding DNA: TGTGCCAGCAGTGGTACGGGGGAAAACATTCAGTACTTC. It specifies CASSGTGENIQYF. This sequence joins TRBV12-3 or TRBV12-4 and TRBJ2-4; perhaps TRBD2 as D (6 bases). The CDR3 consists of 13 residues. Trimming cost V 5 bases and J 5 bases, with 10 bases left between them.

With regard to this clone: Germline is not matched at one junction end, which may reflect a read error. The V and J genes are TRBV6-5 and TRBJ1-2; possibly TRBD1 for D (6 bases). The CDR3 sequence is 12 residues long. Per germline, CDR1 MNHEY and CDR2 SVGAGI. The CDR3 sequence is CASRGANYGYTF. For the CDR3, the DNA is TGTGCCAGCCGGGGGGCTAACTATGGCTATACCTTC.

The V call is TRBV10-3, the J call TRBJ1-4; D perhaps matches TRBD1 (6 bases). The CDR3 is made up of 16 amino acids. Germline V gene lookup returns CDR1 ENHRY and CDR2 SYGVKD. V was pared by 5 bases and J by 4 bases, with 17 bases between. The CDR3 region has the DNA TGTGCCATCAGTACAGGGACACCCGTAGGTAATGAAAAACTGTTTTTT. This codes for CAISTGTPVGNEKLFF.